The 11 T cell receptor beta chains below come from one sample, sequenced in a study of T-cell reconstitution after alpha-beta-depleted transplantation in children. This sample's TCRbeta library carried unique molecular identifier barcodes. TCRdb called the PCR reads again in MiXCR, with one record for every CDR3 protein. The table lists about a million distinct CDR3 sequences, less than 30% of them singletons. Sequenced material: PBMCs, mostly from graft donor cells, taken 360 days after TCRalphabeta/CD19-depleted stem cell transplant. The source of these receptors is a boy in the first two years of life who had a stem cell transplant for SCID, so the T cells may come from the graft donor.

The chain couples TRBV10-3 to TRBJ1-1, with 7 nucleotides matching TRBD1. Germline V gives CDR1 ENHRY, CDR2 SYGVKD. The CDR3 sequence is 13 residues long. J lost 5 bases, V lost 4 bases, and 4 bases had no gene match. CDR3: CAISAGQDTEAFF. CDR3 bases: TGTGCCATCAGTGCCGGACAGGATACTGAAGCTTTCTTT.

The chain uses TRBV12-3 or TRBV12-4 and TRBJ1-4, with D hard to call. V shed 1 base and J shed 0 bases, with 12 bases lying between them. This CDR3 comprises 17 residues. The chain's CDR3 is CASSLGFGKATNEKLFF. DNA of the CDR3: TGTGCCAGCAGTTTAGGGTTCGGGAAGGCAACTAATGAAAAACTGTTTTTT.

The rearrangement links TRBV6-5 to TRBJ1-2; 7 bases are a match to TRBD1. The germline V gene has CDR1 MNHEY and CDR2 SVGAGI. The CDR3 contains 15 residues. V gave up 4 bases and J gave up 9 bases; unmatched junction bases: 14. The CDR3 protein is CASSSQSGTAGSYTF. The CDR3 DNA sequence: TGTGCCAGCAGTTCTCAAAGCGGGACAGCGGGAAGCTACACCTTC.

The V call is TRBV20-1, the J call TRBJ1-5; 8 bases are shared with TRBD1. Germline V CDR1 and CDR2: DFQATT, SNEGSKA (reference sequence). The length of the CDR3 is 14 residues. V shed 6 bases and J 3 bases; nucleotides not matched to a gene: 7. The CDR3 bases are TGCAGTGCGCCCGGGACAGGAGCCAATCAGCCCCAGCATTTT. Protein product: CSAPGTGANQPQHF.

V and J are TRBV7-9 and TRBJ2-1; tentative D call: TRBD2 (6 bases). Per germline, CDR1 SEHNR and CDR2 FQNEAQ (reference sequence). This CDR3 is built from 15 residues. Trimming took off 1 base at V and 7 bases at J, with 14 bases between the two ends. The CDR3 protein is CASSLVLGGPNEQFF. The CDR3 DNA follows: TGTGCCAGCAGCTTAGTTCTTGGAGGGCCAAATGAGCAGTTCTTC.

The V gene is TRBV5-1, the J gene TRBJ2-3, with D hard to call. Germline lookup yields CDR1 SGHRS and CDR2 YFSETQ. Trimming took off 0 bases at V and 4 bases at J, with 18 bases between the two ends. The CDR3 sequence is 17 residues long. The CDR3 region is CASSLVVGQSFADTQYF. CDR3 nucleotides: TGCGCCAGCAGCTTGGTGGTGGGCCAGTCTTTCGCAGATACGCAGTATTTT.

This clonotype came up a few times. The chain links TRBV4-1 to TRBJ1-5; 8 bases are a match to TRBD1. Germline trimming cut 5 bases from V and 4 bases from J; bases unmatched to any gene: 7. This CDR3 contains 15 residues. Germline V gene lookup returns CDR1 MGHRA and CDR2 YSYEKL. The CDR3 here is CASSSQGQGNQPQHF. In DNA, the CDR3 is TGCGCCAGCAGCTCCCAAGGACAGGGAAATCAGCCCCAGCATTTT.

The chain combines TRBV10-3 with TRBJ2-5; 8 bases are shared with TRBD2. The CDR3 runs 16 residues. Looked up from germline, CDR1 is ENHRY and CDR2 is SYGVKD. V dropped 2 bases and J dropped 2; count of bases not matched to a gene: 7. As DNA, the CDR3 is TGTGCCATCAGTGAGCCGACTAGCGCGGCACAAGAGACCCAGTACTTC. Encoded protein: CAISEPTSAAQETQYF.

V gene TRBV15 combines with J gene TRBJ2-7; tentative D call: TRBD1 (5 bases). Trimming took 0 bases from V and 7 from J, leaving 16 bases between them. CDR3 length: 15 residues. CDR1 is LNHNV and CDR2 is YYDKDF in the germline V gene (reference sequence). In DNA, the CDR3 is TGTGCCACCAGCAGAGATCTTGGGGCTCTCGAGGAGCAGTACTTC. Translation gives CATSRDLGALEEQYF.

This chain links TRBV18 with TRBJ2-2, with D tentatively TRBD2 (6 bases). Germline V gives CDR1 KGHSH, CDR2 LQKENI. CDR3 size: 17 residues. Deletions cut 0 bases from V and 3 bases from J, with 14 bases between. CDR3 in DNA: TGTGCCAGCTCACCACCCCGGGGACTCATTCACACCGGGGAGCTGTTTTTT. Amino acid sequence: CASSPPRGLIHTGELFF.

This clonotype showed up just a few times. The chain employs TRBV28 and TRBJ1-5; D remains unclear. This CDR3 comprises 15 residues. V was trimmed by 1 base and J by 2 bases, leaving 9 bases between them. CDR1 and CDR2 (germline): MDHEN, SYDVKM. The chain's CDR3 is CASSLSGNGNQPQHF. The CDR3 DNA reads TGTGCCAGCAGTTTATCCGGGAATGGCAATCAGCCCCAGCATTTT. Based on the CDR3 plus reference TRBV28 and TRBJ1-5, the full variable domain is DVKVTQSSRYLVKRTGEKVFLECVQDMDHENMFWYRQDPGLGLRLIYFSYDVKMKEKGDIPEGYSVSREKKERFSLILESASTNQTSMYLCASSLSGNGNQPQHFGDGTRLSIL.